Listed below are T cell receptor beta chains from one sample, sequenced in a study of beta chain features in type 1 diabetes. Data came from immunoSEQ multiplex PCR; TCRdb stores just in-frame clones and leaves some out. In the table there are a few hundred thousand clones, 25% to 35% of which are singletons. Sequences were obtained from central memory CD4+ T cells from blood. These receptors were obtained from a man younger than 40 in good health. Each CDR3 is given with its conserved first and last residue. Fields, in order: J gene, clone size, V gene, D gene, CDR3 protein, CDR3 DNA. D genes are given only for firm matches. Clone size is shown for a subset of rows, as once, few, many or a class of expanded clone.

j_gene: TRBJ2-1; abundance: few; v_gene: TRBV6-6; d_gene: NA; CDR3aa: CASSYGSGGNEQFF; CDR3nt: TGTGCCAGCAGTTACGGTAGTGGGGGGAATGAGCAGTTCTTC
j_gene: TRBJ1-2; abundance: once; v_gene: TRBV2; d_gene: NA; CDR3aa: CASSASPGGGYTF; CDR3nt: TGTGCCAGCAGTGCCTCCCCGGGGGGCGGCTACACCTTC
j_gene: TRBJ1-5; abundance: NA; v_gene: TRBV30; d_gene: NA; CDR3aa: CAWSGVGGAGQPQHF; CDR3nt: TGTGCCTGGAGTGGCGTGGGGGGCGCGGGTCAGCCCCAGCATTTT
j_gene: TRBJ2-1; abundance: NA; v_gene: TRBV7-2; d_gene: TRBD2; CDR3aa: CASSLGLAGDPYNEQFF; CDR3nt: TGTGCCAGCAGCTTAGGACTAGCGGGAGACCCCTACAATGAGCAGTTCTTC
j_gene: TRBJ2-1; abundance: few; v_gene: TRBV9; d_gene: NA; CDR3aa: CASSRVFGTYNEQFF; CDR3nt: TGTGCCAGCAGCCGAGTATTTGGGACTTACAATGAGCAGTTCTTC
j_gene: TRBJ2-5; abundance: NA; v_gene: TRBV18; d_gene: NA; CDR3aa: CASSPPSGRETQYF; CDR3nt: TGTGCCAGCTCACCACCATCAGGGAGGGAGACCCAGTACTTC
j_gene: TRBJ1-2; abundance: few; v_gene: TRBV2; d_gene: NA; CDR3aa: CASSRGQSDGYTF; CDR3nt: TGTGCCAGCAGCCGGGGACAAAGTGATGGCTACACCTTC
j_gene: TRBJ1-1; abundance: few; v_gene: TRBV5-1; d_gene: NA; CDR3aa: CASFPGVLGGTEAFF; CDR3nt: TGCGCCAGCTTCCCGGGCGTCCTGGGGGGCACTGAAGCTTTCTTT
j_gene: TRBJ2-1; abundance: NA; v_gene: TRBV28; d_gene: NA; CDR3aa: CASSFDGRGTYNEQFF; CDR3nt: TGTGCCAGCAGTTTCGATGGAAGGGGGACCTACAATGAGCAGTTCTTC
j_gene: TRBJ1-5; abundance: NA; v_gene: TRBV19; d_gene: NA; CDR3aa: CASATRDTYQPQHF; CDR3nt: TGTGCCAGTGCGACCCGGGACACTTATCAGCCCCAGCATTTT
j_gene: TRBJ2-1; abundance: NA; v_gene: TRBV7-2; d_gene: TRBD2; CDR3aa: CASGRGGSGRRNNEQFF; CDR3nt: TGTGCCAGCGGGCGCGGGGGTAGCGGGAGAAGGAACAATGAGCAGTTCTTC
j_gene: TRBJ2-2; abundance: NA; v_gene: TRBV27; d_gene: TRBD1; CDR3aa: CASRTGVVGAGELFF; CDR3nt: TGTGCCAGCAGGACAGGGGTGGTCGGAGCCGGGGAGCTGTTTTTT
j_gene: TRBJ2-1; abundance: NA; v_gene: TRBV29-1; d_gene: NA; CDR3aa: CSVGVLEGEQFF; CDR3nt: TGCAGCGTTGGAGTTTTGGAAGGTGAGCAGTTCTTC
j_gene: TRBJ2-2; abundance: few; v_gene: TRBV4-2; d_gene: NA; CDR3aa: CASSRDREPGELFF; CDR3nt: TGTGCCAGCAGCCGGGACCGGGAGCCCGGGGAGCTGTTTTTT
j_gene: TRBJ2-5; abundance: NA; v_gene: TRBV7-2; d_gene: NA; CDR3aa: CASSTSRETQYF; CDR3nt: TGTGCCAGCAGCACCAGTAGGGAGACCCAGTACTTC
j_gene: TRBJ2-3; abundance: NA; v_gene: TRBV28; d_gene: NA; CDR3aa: CASSPTGPTDTQYF; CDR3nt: TGTGCCAGCAGTCCCACGGGCCCCACAGATACGCAGTATTTT
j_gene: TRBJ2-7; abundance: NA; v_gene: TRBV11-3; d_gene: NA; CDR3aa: CASSLSFGAEQYF; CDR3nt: TGTGCCAGCAGCTTAAGTTTTGGGGCCGAGCAGTACTTC
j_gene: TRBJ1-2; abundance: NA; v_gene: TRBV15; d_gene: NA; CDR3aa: CATSYDGYTF; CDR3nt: TGTGCCACCAGCTACGATGGCTACACCTTC
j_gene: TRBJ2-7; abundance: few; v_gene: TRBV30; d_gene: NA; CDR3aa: CAWSDMGYEQYF; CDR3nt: TGTGCCTGGAGTGATATGGGATACGAGCAGTACTTC
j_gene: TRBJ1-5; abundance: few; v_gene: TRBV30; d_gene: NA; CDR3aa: CAWSRGLPGGNQPQHF; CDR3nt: TGTGCCTGGAGTAGGGGCTTGCCCGGGGGCAATCAGCCCCAGCATTTT
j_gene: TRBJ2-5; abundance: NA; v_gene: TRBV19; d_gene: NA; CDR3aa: CASSIGQSETQYF; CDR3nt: TGTGCCAGTAGTATCGGACAGTCAGAGACCCAGTACTTC
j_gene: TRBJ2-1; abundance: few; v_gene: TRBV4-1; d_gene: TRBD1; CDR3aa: CASSQNRGNEQFF; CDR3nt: TGCGCCAGCAGCCAAAACAGGGGCAATGAGCAGTTCTTC
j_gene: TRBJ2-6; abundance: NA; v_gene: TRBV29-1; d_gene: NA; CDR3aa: CSVVFFSGANVLTF; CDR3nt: TGCAGCGTCGTATTCTTCTCTGGGGCCAACGTCCTGACTTTC
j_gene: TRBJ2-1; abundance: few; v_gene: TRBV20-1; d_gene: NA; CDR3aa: CSARVSGEQFF; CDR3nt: TGCAGTGCTAGAGTGAGTGGTGAGCAGTTCTTC
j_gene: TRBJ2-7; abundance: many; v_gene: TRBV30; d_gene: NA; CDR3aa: CAWIKAGYYEQYF; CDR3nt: TGTGCCTGGATTAAGGCCGGATACTACGAGCAGTACTTC
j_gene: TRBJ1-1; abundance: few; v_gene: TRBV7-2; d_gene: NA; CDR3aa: CASSQGFVNTEAFF; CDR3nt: TGTGCCAGCAGCCAAGGATTCGTTAACACTGAAGCTTTCTTT
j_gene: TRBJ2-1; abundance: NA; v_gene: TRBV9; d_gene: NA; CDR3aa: CARIRENRDEQFF; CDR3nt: TGTGCCAGAATCAGGGAGAATCGTGATGAGCAGTTCTTC
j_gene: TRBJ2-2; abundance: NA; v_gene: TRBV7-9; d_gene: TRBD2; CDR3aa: CASSSSGTTGELFF; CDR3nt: TGTGCCAGCAGTTCTAGCGGGACCACCGGGGAGCTGTTTTTT
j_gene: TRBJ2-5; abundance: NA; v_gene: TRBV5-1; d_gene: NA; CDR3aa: CASSLASPETQYF; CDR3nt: TGCGCCAGCAGCTTGGCTTCTCCGGAGACCCAGTACTTC
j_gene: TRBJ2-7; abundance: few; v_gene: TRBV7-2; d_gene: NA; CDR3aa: CASSLTPLSHEQYF; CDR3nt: TGTGCCAGCAGCTTAACCCCTCTCTCCCACGAGCAGTACTTC
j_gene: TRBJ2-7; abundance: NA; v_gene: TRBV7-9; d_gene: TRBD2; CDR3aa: CASSFSLAGREQYF; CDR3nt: TGTGCCAGCAGCTTCTCCCTAGCGGGACGCGAGCAGTACTTC
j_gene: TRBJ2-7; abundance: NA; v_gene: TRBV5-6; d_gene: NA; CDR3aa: CASSPGTPGTGEQYF; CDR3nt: TGTGCCAGCAGTCCCGGGACCCCGGGCACCGGCGAGCAGTACTTC
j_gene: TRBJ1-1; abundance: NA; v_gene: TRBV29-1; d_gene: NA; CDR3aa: CSVESGGTEAFF; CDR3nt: TGCAGCGTTGAATCCGGGGGTACTGAAGCTTTCTTT
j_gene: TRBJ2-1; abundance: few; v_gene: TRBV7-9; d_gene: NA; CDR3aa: CASSTGSYNEQFF; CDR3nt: TGTGCCAGCAGTACAGGTTCTTACAATGAGCAGTTCTTC
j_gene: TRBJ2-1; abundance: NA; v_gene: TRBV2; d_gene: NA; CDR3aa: CASSEGAGDEQFF; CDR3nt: TGTGCCAGCAGTGAAGGGGCGGGCGATGAGCAGTTCTTC
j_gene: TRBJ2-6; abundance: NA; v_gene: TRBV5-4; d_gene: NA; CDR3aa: CALGSGANVLTF; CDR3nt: TGCGCCCTCGGTTCTGGGGCCAACGTCCTGACTTTC
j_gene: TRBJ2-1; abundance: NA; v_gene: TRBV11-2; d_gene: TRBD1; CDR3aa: CASSPLRDRGPMKQFF; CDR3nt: TGTGCCAGCAGCCCGCTCCGGGACAGGGGTCCGATGAAGCAGTTCTTC
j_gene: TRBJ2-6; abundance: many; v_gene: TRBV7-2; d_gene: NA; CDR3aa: CASSLGQLSGANVLTF; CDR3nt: TGTGCCAGCAGCTTAGGACAGCTCTCTGGGGCCAACGTCCTGACTTTC
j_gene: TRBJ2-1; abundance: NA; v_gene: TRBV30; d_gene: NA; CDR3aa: CAWPPPAGYNEQFF; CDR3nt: TGTGCCTGGCCCCCACCGGCTGGCTACAATGAGCAGTTCTTC
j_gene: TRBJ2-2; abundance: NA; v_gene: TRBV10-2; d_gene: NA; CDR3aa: CASKLVDTGELFF; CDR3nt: TGCGCCAGCAAACTGGTGGACACCGGGGAGCTGTTTTTT
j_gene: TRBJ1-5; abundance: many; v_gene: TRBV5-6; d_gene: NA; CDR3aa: CASSLYWENQPQHF; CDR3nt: TGTGCCAGCAGCTTGTATTGGGAGAATCAGCCCCAGCATTTT